These 18 T cell receptor beta chains were sequenced from one sample in a study of blood T cell repertoires in COVID-19. The protocol was immunoSEQ multiplex PCR, while the TCRdb copy is restricted to in-frame clones and leaves out a portion. The sample has fewer than 200,000 clones; about nine tenths are singletons. The specimen was peripheral blood. The receptors were gathered from a man aged 60 to 69 with acute or convalescent COVID-19.

The chain links TRBV4-1 to TRBJ1-2; D is perhaps TRBD1 (5 bases). V was shortened by 1 base and J by 8 bases, with 23 bases between the two germline ends. The CDR3 contains 17 residues. Germline CDR1 and CDR2: MGHRA and YSYEKL. CDR3 in DNA: TGCGCCAGCAGCCAAGTGGCCAGTTTGGAGGGGCTGGGAGGCTACACCTTC. Protein: CASSQVASLEGLGGYTF.

V and J are TRBV27 and TRBJ1-4; 7 positions match TRBD1. The CDR3 consists of 15 residues. The V gene end was trimmed by 5 bases and the J gene end by 3 bases; junction bases not matched to a gene: 6. CDR1 is MNHEY, CDR2 SMNVEV, per germline (reference sequence). CDR3 protein: CASSLTGDPNEKLFF. The DNA for the CDR3 is TGTGCCAGCAGTCTTACAGGGGACCCTAATGAAAAACTGTTTTTT. Supplemented by reference TRBV27 and TRBJ1-4, the full variable domain reads EAQVTQNPRYLITVTGKKLTVTCSQNMNHEYMSWYRQDPGLGLRQIYYSMNVEVTDKGDVPEGYKVSRKEKRNFPLILESPSPNQTSLYFCASSLTGDPNEKLFFGSGTQLSVL.

This clone was seen once. The CDR3 sequence: CASSPGLAREQYV. DNA for the CDR3: TGTGCCAGCAGCCCCGGACTAGCGCGGGAGCAGTACGTC. This chain connects TRBV7-8 to TRBJ2-7; 9 bases agree with TRBD2. This CDR3 contains 13 residues. Germline CDR1 is SGHVS and CDR2 is FQNEAQ. V lost 5 bases and J lost 7; bases outside the gene matches: 6.

This clone was recorded at least ten times. The genes are TRBV24-1 and TRBJ2-1, with 7 bases identical to TRBD2. The germline gives CDR1 KGHDR, CDR2 SFDVKD. CDR3 length: 15 amino acids. Germline trimming cut 1 base from V and 8 bases from J; bases unmatched to any gene: 7. The CDR3: CATSDFAGETYEQFF. In DNA form, the CDR3 reads TGTGCCACCAGTGATTTTGCGGGAGAAACCTATGAGCAGTTCTTC.

Written as DNA, the CDR3 is TGTGCCAGCAGCTTAGGGACAGGGTACCACGAGCAGTACTTC. Translating it yields CASSLGTGYHEQYF. V gene TRBV11-2 combines with J gene TRBJ2-7, with TRBD1 identical over 8 bases. This CDR3 region has 14 residues. The V gene end was trimmed by 1 base and the J gene end by 5 bases; junction bases not matched to a gene: 4. Germline loops: CDR1 SGHAT, CDR2 FQNNGV.

This clone has only one observation. V usage is TRBV29-1 and J usage is TRBJ1-2; 7 bases are shared with TRBD1. CDR1 is SQVTM, CDR2 ANQGSEA, per germline. V was pared by 6 bases and J by 10 bases, with 8 bases of the junction left unmatched. The CDR3 contains 11 residues. The CDR3 sequence: CSVHLTGLYTF. CDR3 DNA: TGCAGCGTCCACTTGACAGGGCTCTACACCTTC.

The count of this clone is one. CDR3 DNA: TGCGCCAGCAGCTTGGATTATCGACGACAGAATGAAAAACTGTTTTTT. It is translated as CASSLDYRRQNEKLFF. The chain couples TRBV5-1 to TRBJ1-4, with D possibly matching TRBD1 (5 bases). The germline CDR1 and CDR2 sequences are SGHRS and YFSETQ. The germline V and J ends were trimmed by 0 bases and 5 bases, with 14 bases remaining between them. The CDR3 runs 16 residues. The full variable domain, with the rest looked up from reference TRBV5-1 and TRBJ1-4, is KAGVTQTPRYLIKTRGQQVTLSCSPISGHRSVSWYQQTPGQGLQFLFEYFSETQRNKGNFPGRFSGRQFSNSRSEMNVSTLELGDSALYLCASSLDYRRQNEKLFFGSGTQLSVL.

The rearrangement links TRBV2 to TRBJ2-1; 10 bases are shared with TRBD2. V gave up 4 bases and J gave up 4 bases; unmatched junction bases: 4. This CDR3 has 15 residues. Germline assignment: CDR1 SNHLY and CDR2 FYNNEI. The DNA for the CDR3 is TGTGCCAGCAGTGGCGGACTAGCGGATTACAATGAGCAGTTCTTC. Protein product: CASSGGLADYNEQFF.

The chain joins TRBV12-3 or TRBV12-4 to TRBJ1-5; D call uncertain. V lost 2 bases and J lost 4, with 6 bases in between. The CDR3 runs 13 residues. CDR3 sequence (DNA): TGTGCCAGCAGTTTACTGAGGAATCAGCCCCAGCATTTT. As protein: CASSLLRNQPQHF.

This clone showed up just once. V is TRBV7-3 and J is TRBJ1-6, with D possibly being TRBD1 (5 bases). Germline loops: CDR1 SGHTA, CDR2 FQGTGA. This CDR3 region has 17 residues. Trimming removed 0 bases from V and 13 bases from J, with 22 bases in between. CDR3 protein: CASSLTGRGALRGPLHF. The CDR3 DNA reads as TGTGCCAGCAGCTTAACAGGGCGGGGCGCCTTGAGAGGTCCCCTCCACTTT. Full variable domain (outside the CDR3, taken from reference TRBV7-3 and TRBJ1-6): GAGVSQTPSNKVTEKGKYVELRCDPISGHTALYWYRQSLGQGPEFLIYFQGTGAADDSGLPNDRFFAVRPEGSVSTLKIQRTERGDSAVYLCASSLTGRGALRGPLHFGNGTRLTVT.

V usage is TRBV5-6 and J usage is TRBJ1-3; tentative D call: TRBD1 (5 bases). CDR1 and CDR2 from the germline V gene are SGHDT and YYEEEE. The length of the CDR3 is 16 residues. V was clipped by 0 bases and J by 3 bases, with 13 bases between them. Here the CDR3 reads CASSLDPGLGGNTIYF. The CDR3 DNA reads TGTGCCAGCAGCTTGGATCCAGGGCTAGGTGGAAACACCATATATTTT.

The chain recombines TRBV7-9 with TRBJ1-4; 9 nucleotides match TRBD1. Germline-derived CDR1 and CDR2 are SEHNR and FQNEAQ (reference sequence). After removal of 6 bases from V and 8 bases from J, the junction contained 10 bases not matched to a gene. CDR3 size: 15 residues. The CDR3 coding sequence is TGTGCCAGCAGGGCTACAGGGGGCGGAGGGGAAAAACTGTTTTTT. Translation: CASRATGGGGEKLFF.

V and J are TRBV29-1 and TRBJ2-7; a possible D gene is TRBD1 (6 bases). The CDR3 runs to 13 residues. Trimming took off 7 bases at V and 3 bases at J, with 16 bases between the two ends. Germline CDR1 SQVTM, CDR2 ANQGSEA. The chain's CDR3 is CSASQTGHYEQYF. Written as DNA, the CDR3 is TGCAGCGCCTCACAGACAGGCCACTACGAGCAGTACTTC.

The J gene is TRBJ2-1, the V gene TRBV7-9; 9 positions match TRBD2. Germline V gene data show CDR1 as SEHNR and CDR2 as FQNEAQ (reference sequence). With V trimmed by 4 bases and J by 2 bases, 12 bases remained unmatched. This CDR3 has 18 residues. CDR3 DNA sequence: TGTGCCAGCAGCTCAGCGAGGGCGGGAGGGCGGACCTACAATGAGCAGTTCTTC. Protein: CASSSARAGGRTYNEQFF.

The genes are TRBV5-1 and TRBJ2-1; TRBD2 matches 10 bases. The CDR3 consists of 16 residues. The germline CDR1 and CDR2 sequences are SGHRS and YFSETQ. J lost 9 bases, V lost 4 bases, and 13 bases had no gene match. CDR3 region: CASSLPESGRALEQFF. The CDR3 nucleotides are TGCGCCAGCAGCCTGCCCGAGAGCGGGAGGGCCCTTGAGCAGTTCTTC.

This rearrangement joins TRBV7-6 to TRBJ2-1, with 9 nucleotides matching TRBD2. This CDR3 has 16 amino acids. V lost 5 bases to trimming and J lost 10 bases; unmatched junction nucleotides: 15. CDR1 and CDR2 (germline): SGHVS, FNYEAQ. CDR3 in DNA: TGTGCCAGCAGCCCAGGGATAGCGGGAGCCACCACGGAGCAGTTCTTC. It encodes CASSPGIAGATTEQFF.

V and J are TRBV5-5 and TRBJ1-1, with TRBD1 identical over 7 bases. The germline V gene has CDR1 SGHKS and CDR2 YYEKEE (reference sequence). The length of the CDR3 is 18 residues. Trimming took 2 bases from V and 0 from J; bases not matched to a gene: 13. CDR3 residues: CASSFGGGPITMNTEAFF. The CDR3 coding sequence is TGTGCCAGCAGCTTTGGAGGGGGCCCGATCACCATGAACACTGAAGCTTTCTTT.

The chain combines TRBV3-1 (or the pseudogene TRBV3-2) with TRBJ1-1; possibly TRBD1 for D (6 bases). Trimming removed 0 bases at V and 12 bases at J, with 11 bases between. This CDR3 has 12 residues. CDR1 and CDR2 (germline): LGHDT, YNNKEL (reference sequence). CDR3 in DNA: TGTGCCAGCAGCCAAGAGGGGGCTGCTTCTTTCTTT. This gives the protein CASSQEGAASFF.